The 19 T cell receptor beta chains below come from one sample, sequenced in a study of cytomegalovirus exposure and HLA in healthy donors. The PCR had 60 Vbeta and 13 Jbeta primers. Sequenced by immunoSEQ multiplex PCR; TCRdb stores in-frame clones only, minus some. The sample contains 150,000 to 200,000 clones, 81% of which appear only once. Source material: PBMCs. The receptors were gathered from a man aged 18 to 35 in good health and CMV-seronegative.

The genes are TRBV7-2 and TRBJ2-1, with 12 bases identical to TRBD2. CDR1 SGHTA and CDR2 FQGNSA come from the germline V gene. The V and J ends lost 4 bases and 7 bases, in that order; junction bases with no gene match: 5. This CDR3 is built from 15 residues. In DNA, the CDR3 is TGTGCCAGCAGCTCGACTAGCGGGAGTTGGAATGAGCAGTTCTTC. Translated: CASSSTSGSWNEQFF.

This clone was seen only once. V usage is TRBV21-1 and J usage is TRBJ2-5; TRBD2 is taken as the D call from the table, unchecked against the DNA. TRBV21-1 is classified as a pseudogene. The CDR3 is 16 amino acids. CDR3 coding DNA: TGTGCCAGCAGCCCAGCGGGGGGGTCTCAGTTGGAGACCCAGTACTTC. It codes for CASSPAGGSQLETQYF.

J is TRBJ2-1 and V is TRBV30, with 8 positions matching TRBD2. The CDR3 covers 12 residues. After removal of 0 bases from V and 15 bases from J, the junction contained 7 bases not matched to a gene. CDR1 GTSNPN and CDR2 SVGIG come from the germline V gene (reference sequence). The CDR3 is CAWSVSGLGSFF. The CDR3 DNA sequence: TGTGCCTGGAGTGTATCGGGACTAGGGTCGTTCTTC.

CDR3 protein: CASSALTGYNQPQHF. In DNA form, the CDR3 reads TGTGCCAGCAGTGCCTTGACAGGTTACAATCAGCCCCAGCATTTT. This rearrangement joins TRBV6-6 to TRBJ1-5, with D possibly TRBD1 on 6 matching bases. This CDR3 is built from 15 residues. V lost 5 bases and J lost 3, with 14 bases in between. Looked up from germline, CDR1 is MNHNY and CDR2 is SVGAGI (reference sequence).

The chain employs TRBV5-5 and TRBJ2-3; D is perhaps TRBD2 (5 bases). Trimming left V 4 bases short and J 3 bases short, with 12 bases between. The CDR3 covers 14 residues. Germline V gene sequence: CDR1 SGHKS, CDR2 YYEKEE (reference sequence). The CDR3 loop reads CASSEGYRTDTQYF. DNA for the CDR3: TGTGCCAGCAGCGAGGGCTATAGAACAGATACGCAGTATTTT.

Here the CDR3 DNA reads TGTGCCAGCAGCCAATCTCAAGAGACCCAGTACTTC. Encoded protein: CASSQSQETQYF. The rearrangement links TRBV14 to TRBJ2-5; no reliable D call. The germline V gene encodes CDR1 SGHDN and CDR2 FVKESK. The CDR3 is 12 amino acids. V gave up 2 bases and J gave up 2 bases, with 3 bases separating them.

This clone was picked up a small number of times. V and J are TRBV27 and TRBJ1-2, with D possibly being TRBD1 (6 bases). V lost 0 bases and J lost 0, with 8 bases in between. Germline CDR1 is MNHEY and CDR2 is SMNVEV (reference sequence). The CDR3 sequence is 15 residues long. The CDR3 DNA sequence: TGTGCCAGCAGTTTATCGGGGGCGTCTAACTATGGCTACACCTTC. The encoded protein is CASSLSGASNYGYTF.

Here the CDR3 DNA reads TGTGCCAGCAGCCAAGATATAGTGGGGGGGATATACGAGCAGTACTTC. Residues: CASSQDIVGGIYEQYF. The chain carries TRBV14 and TRBJ2-7, with 7 bases aligning to TRBD2. Germline loops: CDR1 SGHDN, CDR2 FVKESK. With 0 bases clipped from V and 4 bases from J, the junction kept 9 bases outside the gene matches. The CDR3 totals 16 residues.

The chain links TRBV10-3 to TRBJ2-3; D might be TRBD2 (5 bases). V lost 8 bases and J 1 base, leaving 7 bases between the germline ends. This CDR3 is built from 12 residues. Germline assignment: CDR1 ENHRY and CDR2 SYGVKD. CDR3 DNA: TGTGCCATCGGACTTGGCACAGATACGCAGTATTTT. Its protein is CAIGLGTDTQYF.

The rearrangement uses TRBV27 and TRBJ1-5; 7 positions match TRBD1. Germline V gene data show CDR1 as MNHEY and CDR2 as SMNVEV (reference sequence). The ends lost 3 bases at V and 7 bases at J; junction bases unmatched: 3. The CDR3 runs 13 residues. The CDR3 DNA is TGTGCCAGCAGTTTGCACAGGGGCCAGCCCCAGCATTTT. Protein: CASSLHRGQPQHF.

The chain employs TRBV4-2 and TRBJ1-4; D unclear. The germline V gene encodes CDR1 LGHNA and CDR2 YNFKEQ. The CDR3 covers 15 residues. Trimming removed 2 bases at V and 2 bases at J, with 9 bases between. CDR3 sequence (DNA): TGTGCCAGCAGCCAAAGCGGGTTTACTAATGAAAAACTGTTTTTT. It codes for CASSQSGFTNEKLFF.

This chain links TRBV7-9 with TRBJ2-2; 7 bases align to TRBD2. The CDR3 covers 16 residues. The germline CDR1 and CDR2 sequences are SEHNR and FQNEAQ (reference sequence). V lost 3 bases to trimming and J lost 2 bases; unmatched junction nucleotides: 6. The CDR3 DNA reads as TGTGCCAGCAGCTTTGGGAGCGGGGAAAACACCGGGGAGCTGTTTTTT. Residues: CASSFGSGENTGELFF.

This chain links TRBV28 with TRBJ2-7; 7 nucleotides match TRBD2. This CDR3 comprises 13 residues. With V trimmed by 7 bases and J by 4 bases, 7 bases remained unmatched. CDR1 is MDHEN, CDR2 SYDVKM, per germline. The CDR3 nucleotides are TGTGCCAGCACGGACGGGAGGCGGTACGAGCAGTACTTC. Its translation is CASTDGRRYEQYF.

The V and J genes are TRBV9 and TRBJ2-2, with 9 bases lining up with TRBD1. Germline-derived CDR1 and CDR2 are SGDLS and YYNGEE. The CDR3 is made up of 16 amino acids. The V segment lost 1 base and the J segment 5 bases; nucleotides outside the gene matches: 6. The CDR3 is CASSVRDREGTGELFF. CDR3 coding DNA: TGTGCCAGCAGCGTAAGGGACAGGGAGGGGACCGGGGAGCTGTTTTTT.

The CDR3 sequence: CASSLVGGQIGDTQYF. CDR3 in DNA: TGTGCCAGCAGCTTAGTGGGGGGTCAAATTGGAGATACGCAGTATTTT. The chain couples TRBV7-2 to TRBJ2-3, with D possibly being TRBD2 (6 bases). Trimming took 1 base from V and 5 from J, leaving 16 bases between them. Germline V CDR1 and CDR2: SGHTA, FQGNSA. This CDR3 is 16 amino acids long.

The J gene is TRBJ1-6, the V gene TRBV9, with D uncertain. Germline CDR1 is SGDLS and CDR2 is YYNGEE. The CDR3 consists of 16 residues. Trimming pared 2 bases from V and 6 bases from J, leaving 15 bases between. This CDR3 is CASSVGGLAINSPLHF. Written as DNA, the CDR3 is TGTGCCAGCAGCGTCGGAGGGCTAGCCATTAATTCACCCCTCCACTTT. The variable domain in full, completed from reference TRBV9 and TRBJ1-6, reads DSGVTQTPKHLITATGQRVTLRCSPRSGDLSVYWYQQSLDQGLQFLIQYYNGEERAKGNILERFSAQQFPDLHSELNLSSLELGDSALYFCASSVGGLAINSPLHFGNGTRLTVT.

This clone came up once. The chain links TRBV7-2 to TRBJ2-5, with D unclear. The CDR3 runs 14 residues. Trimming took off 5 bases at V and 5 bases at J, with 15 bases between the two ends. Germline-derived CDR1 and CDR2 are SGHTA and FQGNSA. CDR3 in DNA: TGTGCCAGCAGCAGCACCGTCCTCATGGAGACCCAGTACTTC. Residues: CASSSTVLMETQYF.

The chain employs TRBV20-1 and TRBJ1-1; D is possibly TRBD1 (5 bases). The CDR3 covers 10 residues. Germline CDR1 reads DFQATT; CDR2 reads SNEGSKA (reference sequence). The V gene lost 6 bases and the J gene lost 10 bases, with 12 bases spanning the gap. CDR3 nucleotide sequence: TGCAGTGCCATAATGGGGGGAGCTTTCTTT. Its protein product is CSAIMGGAFF.

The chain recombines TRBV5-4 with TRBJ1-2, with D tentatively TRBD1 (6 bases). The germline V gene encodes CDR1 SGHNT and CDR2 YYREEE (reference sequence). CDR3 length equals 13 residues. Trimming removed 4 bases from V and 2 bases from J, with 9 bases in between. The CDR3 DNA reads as TGTGCCAGCAGCCTGCAGGGGAACTATGGCTACACCTTC. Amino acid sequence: CASSLQGNYGYTF.